This T cell receptor (beta chain) was identified in a study of blood T cell repertoires in COVID-19. Study overall: Whether acute or convalescent, the COVID-19 samples came from the United States, Italy and Spain.

Those who participated ranged in age from roughly 18 to 90 years and resided in under 25 US areas. The recovered donors of Cohort 3 showed two negative PCRs, clearance, or symptom resolution. Original data processing: Nucleated cell counts were estimated from reference gene primer amplification. The data were produced by immunoSEQ multiplex PCR, yet TCRdb's version contains in-frame clones alone and is incomplete. Clonal size and the V and J genes are those of that table, whereas D and trimming came from the DNA. The table has roughly 130,000 clones, 80% to 85% seen once; the top ten hold under 4%. The V end was cut by 4 bases, the J end by 8 bases, with 12 bases between. Germline-derived CDR1 and CDR2 are MNHEY and SVGEGT. There are 13 residues in the CDR3.

This sequence was found in a woman aged 25-40 years who had recovered from COVID-19. The J gene is TRBJ2-1, the V gene TRBV6-2 or TRBV6-3, with D perhaps matching TRBD1 (6 bases). The material sequenced was PBMCs or T cells enriched from blood (not recorded which). The DNA of the CDR3 is TGTGCCAGCAGTTCACACAGGGTTTATGAGCAGTTCTTC. It is translated as CASSSHRVYEQFF.